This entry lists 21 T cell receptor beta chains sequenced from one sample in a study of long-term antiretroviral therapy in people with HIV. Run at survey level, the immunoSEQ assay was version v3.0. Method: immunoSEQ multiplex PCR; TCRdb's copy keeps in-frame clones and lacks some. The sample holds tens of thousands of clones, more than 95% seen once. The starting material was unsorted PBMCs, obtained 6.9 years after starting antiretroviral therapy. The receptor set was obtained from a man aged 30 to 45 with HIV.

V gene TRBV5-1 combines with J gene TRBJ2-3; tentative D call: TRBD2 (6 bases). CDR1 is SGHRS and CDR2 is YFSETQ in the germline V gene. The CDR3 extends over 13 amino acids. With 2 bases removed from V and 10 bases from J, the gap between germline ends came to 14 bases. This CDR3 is CASSFGSTSSQYF. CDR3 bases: TGCGCCAGCAGCTTCGGGAGTACGTCGTCGCAGTATTTT.

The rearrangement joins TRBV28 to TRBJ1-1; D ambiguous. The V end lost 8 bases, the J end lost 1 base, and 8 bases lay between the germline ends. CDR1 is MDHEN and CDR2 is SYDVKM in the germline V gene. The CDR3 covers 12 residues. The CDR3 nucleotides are TGTGCCAGCCATCGGGGGAACACTGAAGCTTTCTTT. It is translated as CASHRGNTEAFF.

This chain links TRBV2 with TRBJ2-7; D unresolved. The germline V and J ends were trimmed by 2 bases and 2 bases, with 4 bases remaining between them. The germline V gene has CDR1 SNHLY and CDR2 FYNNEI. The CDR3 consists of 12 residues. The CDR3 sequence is CASSEYPYEQYF. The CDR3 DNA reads TGTGCCAGCAGTGAATATCCCTACGAGCAGTACTTC.

The CDR3 DNA reads as TGTGCCAGCTCACCGCGGAACTACGAGCAGTACTTC. It encodes CASSPRNYEQYF. V is TRBV18 and J is TRBJ2-7; D call uncertain. Trimming removed 3 bases from V and 3 bases from J, with 6 bases in between. The V gene's germline CDR1 is KGHSH and CDR2 LQKENI. The CDR3 totals 12 residues.

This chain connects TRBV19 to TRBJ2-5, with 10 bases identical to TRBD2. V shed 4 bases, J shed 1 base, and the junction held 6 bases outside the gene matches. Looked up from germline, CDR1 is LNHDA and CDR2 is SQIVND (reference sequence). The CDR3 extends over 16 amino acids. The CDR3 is CASSTQLAGGQETQYF. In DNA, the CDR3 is TGTGCCAGTAGTACCCAATTAGCGGGAGGCCAAGAGACCCAGTACTTC.

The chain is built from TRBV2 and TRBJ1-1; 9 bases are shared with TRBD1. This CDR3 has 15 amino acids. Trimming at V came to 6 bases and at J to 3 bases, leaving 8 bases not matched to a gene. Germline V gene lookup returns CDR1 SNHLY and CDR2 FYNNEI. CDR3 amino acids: CASREQGALDTEAFF. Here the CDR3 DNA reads TGTGCCAGCAGAGAACAGGGGGCGCTGGACACTGAAGCTTTCTTT.

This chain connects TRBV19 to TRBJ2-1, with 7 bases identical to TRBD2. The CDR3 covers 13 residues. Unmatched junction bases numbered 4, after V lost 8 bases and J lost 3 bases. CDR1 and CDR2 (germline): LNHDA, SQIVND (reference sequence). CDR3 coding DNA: TGTGCCAGTTCCGGGACTAACTACAATGAGCAGTTCTTC. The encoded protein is CASSGTNYNEQFF.

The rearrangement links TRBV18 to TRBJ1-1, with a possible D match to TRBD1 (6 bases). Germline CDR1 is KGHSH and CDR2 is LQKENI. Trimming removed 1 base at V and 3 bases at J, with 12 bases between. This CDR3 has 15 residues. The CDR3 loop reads CASSPQARTDTEAFF. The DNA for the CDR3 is TGTGCCAGCTCACCACAGGCTCGGACAGACACTGAAGCTTTCTTT.

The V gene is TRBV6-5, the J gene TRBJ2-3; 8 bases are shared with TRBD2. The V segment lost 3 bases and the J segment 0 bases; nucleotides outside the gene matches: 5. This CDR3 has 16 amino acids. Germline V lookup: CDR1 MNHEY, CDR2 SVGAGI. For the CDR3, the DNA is TGTGCCAGCAGTTATATCGGGGGGGAGAGCACAGATACGCAGTATTTT. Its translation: CASSYIGGESTDTQYF.

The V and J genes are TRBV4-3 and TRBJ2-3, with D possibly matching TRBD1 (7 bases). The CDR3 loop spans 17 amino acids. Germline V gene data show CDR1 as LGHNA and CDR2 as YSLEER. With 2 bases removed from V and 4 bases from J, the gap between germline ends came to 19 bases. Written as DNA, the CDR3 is TGCGCCAGCAGCCAAAGGGGGGACAGAGGAGTCCCAGATACGCAGTATTTT. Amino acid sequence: CASSQRGDRGVPDTQYF.

CDR3 sequence (DNA): TGTGCCAGCAGCCGGGAGGGGGGATTACACACTGAAGCTTTCTTT. It is translated as CASSREGGLHTEAFF. This sequence joins TRBV9 and TRBJ1-1; D might be TRBD1 (6 bases). This CDR3 has 15 residues. Per germline, CDR1 SGDLS and CDR2 YYNGEE. V was shortened by 4 bases and J by 3 bases, with 16 bases between the two germline ends. Complete variable domain (other parts from reference TRBV9 and TRBJ1-1): DSGVTQTPKHLITATGQRVTLRCSPRSGDLSVYWYQQSLDQGLQFLIQYYNGEERAKGNILERFSAQQFPDLHSELNLSSLELGDSALYFCASSREGGLHTEAFFGQGTRLTVV.

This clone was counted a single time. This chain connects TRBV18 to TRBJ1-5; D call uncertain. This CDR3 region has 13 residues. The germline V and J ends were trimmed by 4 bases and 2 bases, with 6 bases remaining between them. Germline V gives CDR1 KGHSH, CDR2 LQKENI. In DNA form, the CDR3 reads TGTGCCAGCTCACTTTACCGCAATCAGCCCCAGCATTTT. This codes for CASSLYRNQPQHF. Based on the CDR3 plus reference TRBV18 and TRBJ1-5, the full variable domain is NAGVMQNPRHLVRRRGQEARLRCSPMKGHSHVYWYRQLPEEGLKFMVYLQKENIIDESGMPKERFSAEFPKEGPSILRIQQVVRGDSAAYFCASSLYRNQPQHFGDGTRLSIL.

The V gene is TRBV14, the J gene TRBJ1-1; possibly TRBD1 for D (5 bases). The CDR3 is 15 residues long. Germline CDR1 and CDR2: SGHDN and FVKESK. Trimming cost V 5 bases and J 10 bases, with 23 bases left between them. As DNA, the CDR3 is TGTGCCAGCAGCTTCAGAGGTTCAGGGATGCCGGGAGCTTTCTTT. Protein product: CASSFRGSGMPGAFF.

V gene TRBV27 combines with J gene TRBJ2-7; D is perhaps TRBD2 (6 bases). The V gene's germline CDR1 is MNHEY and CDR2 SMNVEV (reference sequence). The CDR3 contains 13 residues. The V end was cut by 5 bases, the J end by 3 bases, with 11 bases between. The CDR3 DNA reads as TGTGCCAGCAGTCGAGCGGGTGACTACGAGCAGTACTTC. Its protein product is CASSRAGDYEQYF.

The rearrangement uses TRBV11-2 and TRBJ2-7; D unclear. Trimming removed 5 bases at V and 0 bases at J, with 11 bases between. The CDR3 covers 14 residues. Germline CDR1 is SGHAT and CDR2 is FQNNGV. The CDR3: CASSRPTGSYEQYF. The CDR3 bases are TGTGCCAGCAGCCGACCGACGGGCTCCTACGAGCAGTACTTC.

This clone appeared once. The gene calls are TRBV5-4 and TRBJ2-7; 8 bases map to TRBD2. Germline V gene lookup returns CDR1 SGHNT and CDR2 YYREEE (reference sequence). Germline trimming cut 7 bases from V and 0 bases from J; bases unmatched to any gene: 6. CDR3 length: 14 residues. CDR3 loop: CASRPTSASYEQYF. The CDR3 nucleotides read TGTGCCAGCCGTCCGACTAGCGCCTCCTACGAGCAGTACTTC.

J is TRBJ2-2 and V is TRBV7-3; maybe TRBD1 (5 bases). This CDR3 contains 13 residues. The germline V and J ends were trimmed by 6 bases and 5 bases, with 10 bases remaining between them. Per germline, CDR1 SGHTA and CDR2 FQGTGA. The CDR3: CASSSQGTGELFF. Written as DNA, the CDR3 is TGTGCCAGCAGTTCCCAGGGAACCGGGGAGCTGTTTTTT.

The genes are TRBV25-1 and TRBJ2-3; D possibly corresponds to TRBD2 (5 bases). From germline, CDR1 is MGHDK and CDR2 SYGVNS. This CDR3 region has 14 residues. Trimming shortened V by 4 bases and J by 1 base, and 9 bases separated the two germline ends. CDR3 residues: CASSGPRGTDTQYF. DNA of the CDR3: TGTGCCAGCAGTGGTCCGCGGGGCACAGATACGCAGTATTTT.

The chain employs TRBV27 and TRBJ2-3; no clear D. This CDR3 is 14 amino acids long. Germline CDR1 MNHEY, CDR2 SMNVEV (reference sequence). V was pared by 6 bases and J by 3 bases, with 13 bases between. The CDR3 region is CASSRPHRTDTQYF. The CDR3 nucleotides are TGTGCCAGCAGCCGACCCCATCGGACAGATACGCAGTATTTT.

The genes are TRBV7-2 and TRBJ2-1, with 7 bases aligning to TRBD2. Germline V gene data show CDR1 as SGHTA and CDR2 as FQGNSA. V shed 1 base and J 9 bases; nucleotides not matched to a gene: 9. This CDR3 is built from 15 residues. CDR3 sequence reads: CASSLGGGGSGEQFF. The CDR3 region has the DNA TGTGCCAGCAGCTTAGGTGGCGGGGGTTCAGGTGAGCAGTTCTTC.

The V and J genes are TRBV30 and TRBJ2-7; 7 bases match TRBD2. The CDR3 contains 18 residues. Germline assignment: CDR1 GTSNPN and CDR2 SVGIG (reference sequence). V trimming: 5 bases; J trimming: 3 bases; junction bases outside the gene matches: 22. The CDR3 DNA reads TGTGCCTGGGGACCCCGTGAGGTGACTAGCTTTCTCGTCTACGAGCAGTACTTC. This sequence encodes CAWGPREVTSFLVYEQYF.